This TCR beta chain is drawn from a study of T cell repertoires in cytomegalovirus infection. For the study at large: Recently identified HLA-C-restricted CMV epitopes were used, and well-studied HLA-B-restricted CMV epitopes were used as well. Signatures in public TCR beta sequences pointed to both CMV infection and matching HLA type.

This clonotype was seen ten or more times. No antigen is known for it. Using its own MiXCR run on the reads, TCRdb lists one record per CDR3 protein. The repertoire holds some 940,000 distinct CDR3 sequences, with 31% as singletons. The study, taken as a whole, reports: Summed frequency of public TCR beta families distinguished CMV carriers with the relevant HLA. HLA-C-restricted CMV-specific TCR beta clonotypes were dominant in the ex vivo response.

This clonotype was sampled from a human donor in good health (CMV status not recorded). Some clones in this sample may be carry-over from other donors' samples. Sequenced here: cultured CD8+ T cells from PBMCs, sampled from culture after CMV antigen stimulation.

As DNA, the CDR3 is TGTGCCAGCAGTGAAGAAGGGCACCGCACTGAAGCTTTCTTT. It translates to CASSEEGHRTEAFF. The chain has TRBV6-1 and TRBJ1-1; D gene unclear. CDR1 is MNHNS and CDR2 is SASEGT in the germline V gene. The CDR3 consists of 14 residues. V lost 1 base to trimming and J lost 4 bases, with 10 bases between them.